Listed here are 21 T cell receptor beta chains from one sample, sequenced in a study of naive and memory T cell subsets. Both TRBC1 and TRBC2 were covered by a beta constant-region primer of two equimolar oligonucleotides. Four rounds of PCR amplified the ligated cDNA using nested alpha and beta constant-region primers plus SP2. Via MiXCR, TCRdb re-called the UMI-ligation and nested PCR reads, giving one row per CDR3 protein. This sample yields just over 80,000 distinct CDR3 sequences, of which over 9% are seen a single time; 0.95% to 1.5% belongs to the top ten. Sequencing input: naive CD8+ T cells from blood. The receptor source for this set is a human donor in good health.

This clonotype was counted many times. This sequence joins TRBV29-1 and TRBJ2-5; no clear D gene. The V end was cut by 0 bases, the J end by 0 bases, with 2 bases between. The CDR3 extends over 12 amino acids. Germline V lookup: CDR1 SQVTM, CDR2 ANQGSEA. This chain's CDR3 is CSVEDYQETQYF. CDR3 DNA: TGCAGCGTTGAAGACTACCAAGAGACCCAGTACTTC.

This clonotype occurred a few times. This chain connects TRBV10-3 to TRBJ2-2; TRBD2 matches at 9 bases. CDR3 length: 20 amino acids. Germline V gene data show CDR1 as ENHRY and CDR2 as SYGVKD. J lost 0 bases, V lost 3 bases, and 14 bases had no gene match. The DNA of the CDR3 is TGTGCCATCAGTGATCCGATCGTGTTGGCTAGCGGGGCGAACACCGGGGAGCTGTTTTTT. It yields the protein CAISDPIVLASGANTGELFF.

This chain joins TRBV7-2 and TRBJ1-1; no clear D. The CDR3 totals 10 residues. Germline CDR1 reads SGHTA; CDR2 reads FQGNSA. Trimming cost V 3 bases and J 4 bases, with 0 bases left between them. As DNA, the CDR3 is TGTGCCAGCAGCTTCACTGAAGCTTTCTTT. This encodes CASSFTEAFF.

This clonotype was seen a few times. The chain recombines TRBV10-3 with TRBJ2-7; D may be TRBD1 or TRBD2 (6 bases each). Trimming cost V 10 bases and J 6 bases, with 25 bases left between them. Germline assignment: CDR1 ENHRY and CDR2 SYGVKD. The CDR3 consists of 15 residues. The CDR3 DNA reads TGTGCCAGCAGGGGAGGACAGAATCAAAAAGGCGAGCAGTACTTC. Amino acids: CASRGGQNQKGEQYF.

The rearrangement links TRBV20-1 to TRBJ2-1, with 8 bases fitting TRBD2. This CDR3 spans 11 amino acids. After removal of 6 bases from V and 15 bases from J, the junction contained 10 bases not matched to a gene. Germline V gene data show CDR1 as DFQATT and CDR2 as SNEGSKA (reference sequence). The DNA for the CDR3 is TGCAGTGCACCAGCCGGGACTAGGTGGTTCTTC. Amino acid sequence: CSAPAGTRWFF.

This clonotype was counted a few times. This rearrangement joins TRBV10-3 to TRBJ2-2; tentatively, D is TRBD1 (5 bases). The CDR3 has 15 residues. V was shortened by 0 bases and J by 3 bases, with 8 bases between the two germline ends. The V gene's germline CDR1 is ENHRY and CDR2 SYGVKD. The DNA for the CDR3 is TGTGCCATCAGTGAGTCGATCAGGGACACCGGGGAGCTGTTTTTT. It codes for CAISESIRDTGELFF.

V usage is TRBV19 and J usage is TRBJ2-7; TRBD2 aligns across 14 bases. The CDR3 has 14 residues. V was pared by 4 bases and J by 5 bases, with 1 base of the junction left unmatched. Germline V gene lookup returns CDR1 LNHDA and CDR2 SQIVND (reference sequence). In DNA form, the CDR3 reads TGTGCCAGTAGTAGGGGACTAGCGGGAGACGAGCAGTACTTC. Protein product: CASSRGLAGDEQYF. The full variable domain, rest sourced from reference TRBV19 and TRBJ2-7, is DGGITQSPKYLFRKEGQNVTLSCEQNLNHDAMYWYRQDPGQGLRLIYYSQIVNDFQKGDIAEGYSVSREKKESFPLTVTSAQKNPTAFYLCASSRGLAGDEQYFGPGTRLTVT.

This clonotype was seen more than once but under ten times. This sequence joins TRBV3-1 and TRBJ2-5; D is possibly TRBD2 (5 bases). Germline CDR1 reads LGHDT; CDR2 reads YNNKEL (reference sequence). The CDR3 consists of 15 residues. Trimming cost V 1 base and J 4 bases, with 13 bases left between them. CDR3 bases: TGTGCCAGCAGCCAAGCACTAGGAGTCGGAGAGACCCAGTACTTC. Protein product: CASSQALGVGETQYF.

The gene calls are TRBV24-1 and TRBJ2-1, with 8 nucleotides matching TRBD1. CDR3 length: 17 residues. J gave up 8 bases and V 0 bases, and 11 bases lay outside the gene matches. Germline-derived CDR1 and CDR2 are KGHDR and SFDVKD. CDR3 region: CATSDLPGQGADDEQFF. The CDR3, as DNA: TGTGCCACCAGTGATTTGCCGGGCCAGGGGGCAGACGATGAGCAGTTCTTC.

This clonotype has just a few counts. The chain carries TRBV4-1 and TRBJ1-3, with 11 bases lining up with TRBD1. Trimming took 1 base from V and 6 from J; bases not matched to a gene: 5. Germline CDR1 is MGHRA and CDR2 is YSYEKL. The CDR3 has 16 residues. The CDR3 DNA sequence: TGCGCCAGCAGCCAAGTAAGGACAGGGGGCCTAAACACCATATATTTT. Its translation: CASSQVRTGGLNTIYF.

The V and J genes are TRBV7-8 and TRBJ1-5; D unclear. The V gene's germline CDR1 is SGHVS and CDR2 FQNEAQ. The CDR3 extends over 12 amino acids. Trimming shortened V by 5 bases and J by 1 base, and 3 bases separated the two germline ends. The CDR3 protein is CASSTSNQPQHF. The CDR3 DNA follows: TGTGCCAGCAGCACAAGCAATCAGCCCCAGCATTTT.

This clonotype was counted between two and nine times. CDR3 in amino acids: CASSHLSREGNEQFF. The CDR3 nucleotides are TGCGCCAGCAGCCACCTCTCGCGGGAGGGTAATGAGCAGTTCTTC. The chain links TRBV5-1 to TRBJ2-1, with 9 bases aligning to TRBD2. The CDR3 covers 15 residues. Germline V lookup: CDR1 SGHRS, CDR2 YFSETQ. V lost 4 bases and J lost 7; bases outside the gene matches: 9.

The chain combines TRBV4-1 with TRBJ1-5; 7 bases map to TRBD1. Looked up from germline, CDR1 is MGHRA and CDR2 is YSYEKL. V shed 6 bases, J shed 2 bases, and the junction held 16 bases outside the gene matches. There are 18 residues in the CDR3. DNA for the CDR3: TGCGCCAGCAGTCATTCTCCCGGGACAGTAGAAGGCAATCAGCCCCAGCATTTT. It codes for CASSHSPGTVEGNQPQHF.

The V and J genes are TRBV2 and TRBJ2-1, with D tentatively TRBD1 (5 bases). The germline gives CDR1 SNHLY, CDR2 FYNNEI. CDR3 length equals 13 residues. V lost 6 bases and J lost 3, with 9 bases in between. The CDR3 protein is CASSPQDYNEQFF. The CDR3, as DNA: TGTGCCAGCAGCCCACAGGACTACAATGAGCAGTTCTTC.

V usage is TRBV5-6 and J usage is TRBJ1-4; D perhaps matches TRBD1 (6 bases). V lost 4 bases and J lost 7, with 17 bases in between. Germline assignment: CDR1 SGHDT and CDR2 YYEEEE. The CDR3 extends over 15 amino acids. The CDR3 region is CASSVNRVRLEKLFF. DNA for the CDR3: TGTGCCAGCAGCGTTAACAGGGTCCGGCTTGAAAAACTGTTTTTT.

This clonotype was counted ten times or more. This rearrangement joins TRBV29-1 to TRBJ2-2, with TRBD1 matching over 8 bases. The CDR3 totals 13 residues. Germline CDR1 reads SQVTM; CDR2 reads ANQGSEA. The V segment lost 6 bases and the J segment 1 base; nucleotides outside the gene matches: 1. The CDR3 reads CSVGTGNTGELFF. The CDR3 DNA reads TGCAGCGTAGGGACAGGGAACACCGGGGAGCTGTTTTTT.

In its sample, this clonotype was seen many times. The rearrangement uses TRBV2 and TRBJ1-3; D gene uncertain. The germline V gene encodes CDR1 SNHLY and CDR2 FYNNEI. Between the trimmed V and J ends, which lost 7 bases and 0 bases, there was a span of 13 bases. The CDR3 is 15 residues long. DNA of the CDR3: TGTGCCAGCACGCGTAGTGTCAGCTCTGGAAACACCATATATTTT. Translating gives CASTRSVSSGNTIYF.

This clonotype was recorded many times. The rearrangement uses TRBV5-6 and TRBJ1-5; 7 bases map to TRBD1. Germline CDR1 and CDR2: SGHDT and YYEEEE. The CDR3 has 15 residues. The trim removed 4 bases at V and 2 bases at J, leaving 6 bases unmatched. CDR3 bases: TGTGCCAGCAGCACTGACAGGGAGGGCAATCAGCCCCAGCATTTT. It encodes CASSTDREGNQPQHF.

V and J are TRBV20-1 and TRBJ1-1; 11 bases line up with TRBD1. The CDR3 contains 15 residues. The J segment lost 5 bases and the V segment lost 5 bases, leaving 10 bases of the junction unmatched. From germline, CDR1 is DFQATT and CDR2 SNEGSKA (reference sequence). The CDR3 bases are TGCAGTGCTTTCATTGGGGACAGGGGGACGACTGAAGCTTTCTTT. It yields the protein CSAFIGDRGTTEAFF.

This clonotype was seen a few times. The chain is built from TRBV28 and TRBJ2-2, with D perhaps matching TRBD1 (6 bases). CDR3 size: 14 residues. V was clipped by 6 bases and J by 4 bases, with 12 bases between them. Per the germline V gene, CDR1 is MDHEN and CDR2 is SYDVKM. The CDR3, as DNA: TGTGCCAGCAGGTCCACAGGGTTCACCGGGGAGCTGTTTTTT. Amino acids: CASRSTGFTGELFF.

The table lists this clonotype with many counts. The rearrangement uses TRBV29-1 and TRBJ2-5; unclear D gene. The CDR3 extends over 10 amino acids. V gave up 4 bases and J gave up 5 bases, with 5 bases separating them. Germline-derived CDR1 and CDR2 are SQVTM and ANQGSEA. CDR3 DNA sequence: TGCAGCGTTGCTGGGGAGACCCAGTACTTC. It is translated as CSVAGETQYF.